These 27 T cell receptor beta chains were all obtained from the same sample, sequenced in a study of shared clonotypes between healthy human individuals. Assay: immunoSEQ multiplex PCR; the TCRdb copy retains only in-frame clones and omits some. The data show 950,000 to 1,300,000 clones, with around four fifths seen just once and 1.4% to 1.5% held by the top ten. The sample was memory CD4+ T cells sorted from blood. Subset here: CD45RA-negative fraction. These receptors all come from a man aged 18 to 35 in good health.

The chain is built from TRBV7-2 and TRBJ2-5; 7 bases are shared with TRBD1. Germline assignment: CDR1 SGHTA and CDR2 FQGNSA. Trimming cost V 7 bases and J 1 base; bases outside gene matches: 6. This CDR3 region has 14 residues. CDR3: CASTTGTAQETQYF. The CDR3 nucleotides are TGTGCCAGCACCACCGGGACAGCCCAAGAGACCCAGTACTTC.

The rearrangement links TRBV11-2 to TRBJ2-5; 7 bases are a match to TRBD2. Germline trimming cut 2 bases from V and 2 bases from J; bases unmatched to any gene: 5. The length of the CDR3 is 15 residues. Germline CDR1 is SGHAT and CDR2 is FQNNGV. Written as DNA, the CDR3 is TGTGCCAGCAGCTTACCAGCGGGGCGGCAAGAGACCCAGTACTTC. Amino acids: CASSLPAGRQETQYF.

This rearrangement joins TRBV14 to TRBJ1-1, with a tentative D call TRBD1 (5 bases). The V end was cut by 4 bases, the J end by 3 bases, with 18 bases between. Germline V lookup: CDR1 SGHDN, CDR2 FVKESK. CDR3 size: 16 residues. The CDR3 region has the DNA TGTGCCAGCAGCCCATACCAAGGGGTCGCGTACACTGAAGCTTTCTTT. This translates into CASSPYQGVAYTEAFF.

The sample holds one count of this clone. This chain uses TRBV5-5 with TRBJ1-1; D is undetermined. The germline V gene has CDR1 SGHKS and CDR2 YYEKEE (reference sequence). Trimming cost V 0 bases and J 0 bases, with 12 bases left between them. This CDR3 spans 16 amino acids. The CDR3 DNA sequence: TGTGCCAGCAGCTTGGCCGGGCCTCAACTGAACACTGAAGCTTTCTTT. Encoded protein: CASSLAGPQLNTEAFF.

The rearrangement uses TRBV7-8 and TRBJ2-1, with TRBD2 identical over 8 bases. The germline V gene has CDR1 SGHVS and CDR2 FQNEAQ. Trimming at V came to 2 bases and at J to 4 bases, leaving 10 bases not matched to a gene. CDR3 length: 17 residues. CDR3 DNA: TGTGCCAGCAGCTTACGGTCGGGAGGGGGTTCTTACAATGAGCAGTTCTTC. It yields the protein CASSLRSGGGSYNEQFF.

In this sample, this clone turned up once. The V call is TRBV7-2, the J call TRBJ1-5; tentative D call: TRBD1 (5 bases). Trimming took 5 bases from V and 5 from J, leaving 10 bases between them. Germline V gene lookup returns CDR1 SGHTA and CDR2 FQGNSA. The CDR3 is 13 amino acids. The chain's CDR3 is CASSREGYQPQHF. The CDR3, as DNA: TGTGCCAGCAGCCGTGAGGGGTATCAGCCCCAGCATTTT.

The V gene is TRBV18, the J gene TRBJ2-7; TRBD2 might be the D (5 bases). V lost 8 bases and J lost 0, with 14 bases in between. CDR1 is KGHSH and CDR2 is LQKENI in the germline V gene. This CDR3 has 14 residues. The CDR3 is CASRSGYSSYEQYF. As DNA, the CDR3 is TGTGCCAGCCGCTCGGGATACAGCTCCTACGAGCAGTACTTC.

This clone was observed many times. The chain employs TRBV2 and TRBJ1-1, with D tentatively TRBD1 (5 bases). V was cut by 1 base and J by 10 bases, with 10 bases left in between. The CDR3 is 12 residues long. The germline gives CDR1 SNHLY, CDR2 FYNNEI. CDR3 sequence: CASSEDQGRAFF. The CDR3 region has the DNA TGTGCCAGCAGTGAAGACCAGGGCAGAGCTTTCTTT.

This chain uses TRBV5-6 with TRBJ1-3; the D is unclear. The V gene's germline CDR1 is SGHDT and CDR2 YYEEEE. V was pared by 0 bases and J by 4 bases, with 11 bases between. The length of the CDR3 is 15 residues. The CDR3 bases are TGTGCCAGCAGCTTGGGGTGGCGGAGGGGAAACACCATATATTTT. This codes for CASSLGWRRGNTIYF.

V gene TRBV5-6 combines with J gene TRBJ1-1; maybe TRBD1 (5 bases). CDR3 length equals 14 residues. V was pared by 3 bases and J by 1 base, with 10 bases between. Germline V lookup: CDR1 SGHDT, CDR2 YYEEEE. This CDR3 is CASSYRSQNTEAFF. The CDR3 DNA is TGTGCCAGCAGCTACAGGTCCCAGAACACTGAAGCTTTCTTT.

V is TRBV7-8 and J is TRBJ2-3; 7 positions agree with TRBD2. CDR1 and CDR2 (germline): SGHVS, FQNEAQ. This CDR3 spans 15 amino acids. V lost 0 bases to trimming and J lost 4 bases; unmatched junction nucleotides: 4. The CDR3 DNA follows: TGTGCCAGCAGCTTAGCGGGAGGGCGGTCAGATACGCAGTATTTT. This codes for CASSLAGGRSDTQYF. The complete variable domain, with remaining parts taken from reference TRBV7-8 and TRBJ2-3, reads GAGVSQSPRYKVAKRGQDVALRCDPISGHVSLFWYQQALGQGPEFLTYFQNEAQLDKSGLPSDRFFAERPEGSVSTLKIQRTQQEDSAVYLCASSLAGGRSDTQYFGPGTRLTVL.

The gene calls are TRBV10-2 and TRBJ1-5; D gene unclear. The CDR3 length is 16 residues. Germline CDR1 WSHSY, CDR2 SAAADI. Trimming took off 2 bases at V and 1 base at J, with 12 bases between the two ends. CDR3 protein: CASSEMRVGSNQPQHF. The DNA for the CDR3 is TGCGCCAGCAGTGAGATGAGGGTAGGGAGCAATCAGCCCCAGCATTTT.

V and J are TRBV10-1 and TRBJ2-7, with D possibly matching TRBD2 (5 bases). V lost 5 bases to trimming and J lost 3 bases, with 5 bases between them. The CDR3 totals 11 residues. The germline V gene has CDR1 WNHNN and CDR2 SYGVQD (reference sequence). CDR3: CASSRDYEQYF. The CDR3 DNA follows: TGCGCCAGCAGTCGGGACTACGAGCAGTACTTC.

The J gene is TRBJ2-3, the V gene TRBV20-1, with no clear D. Trimming took 7 bases from V and 6 from J, leaving 8 bases between them. Germline CDR1 reads DFQATT; CDR2 reads SNEGSKA (reference sequence). CDR3 size: 10 residues. The CDR3 loop is CSVSRDTQYF. For the CDR3, the DNA is TGCAGTGTGTCGCGGGATACGCAGTATTTT.

This chain connects TRBV12-5 to TRBJ1-5; D remains ambiguous. CDR3 length: 12 amino acids. Germline V CDR1 and CDR2: LGHNT, FRNRAP. Trimming took 3 bases from V and 6 from J, leaving 6 bases between them. The CDR3 loop is CASGLDTQPQHF. In DNA, the CDR3 is TGTGCTAGTGGTTTAGACACTCAGCCCCAGCATTTT. Combining the CDR3 with reference TRBV12-5 and TRBJ1-5 gives the whole variable domain DARVTQTPRHKVTEMGQEVTMRCQPILGHNTVFWYRQTMMQGLELLAYFRNRAPLDDSGMPKDRFSAEMPDATLATLKIQPSEPRDSAVYFCASGLDTQPQHFGDGTRLSIL.

This sequence joins TRBV9 and TRBJ2-7; 12 bases fit TRBD1. J was trimmed by 6 bases and V by 3 bases; bases with no gene match: 4. Germline V CDR1 and CDR2: SGDLS, YYNGEE. This CDR3 has 14 amino acids. CDR3 nucleotide sequence: TGTGCCAGCAGCGCCGGGACAGGGGGCTCCGAGCAGTACTTC. This codes for CASSAGTGGSEQYF.

The CDR3 protein is CASKDRLVGNEQFF. The CDR3 DNA is TGTGCCAGTAAGGACAGGTTAGTTGGCAATGAGCAGTTCTTC. This chain uses TRBV19 with TRBJ2-1; 7 nucleotides line up with TRBD1. CDR1 is LNHDA and CDR2 is SQIVND in the germline V gene (reference sequence). The CDR3 is 14 amino acids. V lost 7 bases and J lost 6; bases outside the gene matches: 9.

This clone was picked up a small number of times. CDR3 loop: CASSVGMGQGNTEAFF. In DNA form, the CDR3 reads TGTGCCAGCAGCGTAGGGATGGGACAGGGCAACACTGAAGCTTTCTTT. The V gene is TRBV9, the J gene TRBJ1-1, with 9 positions matching TRBD1. The ends lost 0 bases at V and 2 bases at J; junction bases unmatched: 5. This CDR3 spans 16 amino acids. The germline V gene has CDR1 SGDLS and CDR2 YYNGEE.

In this sample, this clone turned up a few times. This CDR3 reads CASSPGSTNTGELFF. CDR3 nucleotides: TGTGCCAGCTCACCCGGGTCGACGAACACCGGGGAGCTGTTTTTT. The chain carries TRBV18 and TRBJ2-2, with D hard to call. The germline CDR1 and CDR2 sequences are KGHSH and LQKENI. Trimming removed 3 bases at V and 0 bases at J, with 8 bases between. This CDR3 spans 15 amino acids. Looking up the rest from reference TRBV18 and TRBJ2-2 gives the full variable domain: NAGVMQNPRHLVRRRGQEARLRCSPMKGHSHVYWYRQLPEEGLKFMVYLQKENIIDESGMPKERFSAEFPKEGPSILRIQQVVRGDSAAYFCASSPGSTNTGELFFGEGSRLTVL.

The chain couples TRBV7-9 to TRBJ1-4; D is unclear. This CDR3 has 15 amino acids. CDR1 and CDR2 (germline): SEHNR, FQNEAQ (reference sequence). V lost 5 bases, J lost 8 bases, and 18 bases lay in between. The CDR3 protein is CASSLREEPGEKLFF. In DNA form, the CDR3 reads TGTGCCAGCAGCCTGCGCGAGGAGCCGGGAGAAAAACTGTTTTTT.

The chain combines TRBV7-2 with TRBJ2-2, with 9 nucleotides matching TRBD2. Germline CDR1 reads SGHTA; CDR2 reads FQGNSA. The CDR3 spans 15 residues. Trimming took 5 bases from V and 6 from J; bases not matched to a gene: 7. DNA of the CDR3: TGTGCCAGCAGCCCCCCGCGGGAGGGCCCCGGGGAGCTGTTTTTT. It encodes CASSPPREGPGELFF.

The V gene is TRBV2, the J gene TRBJ2-7, with D maybe TRBD2 (7 bases). This CDR3 is 15 amino acids long. Germline CDR1 and CDR2: SNHLY and FYNNEI. The V end lost 4 bases, the J end lost 7 bases, and 20 bases lay between the germline ends. The CDR3 region has the DNA TGTGCCAGCAGTGCCTCAATGGGGGGGCGAGGAGAGCAGTACTTC. This codes for CASSASMGGRGEQYF.

This clone was counted a few times. The CDR3 nucleotides read TGTGCCAGCAGCAGACTAGGGGCCGCCTTTGTAGCTTTCTTT. Translation: CASSRLGAAFVAFF. The chain joins TRBV28 to TRBJ1-1; tentatively, D is TRBD1 (5 bases). There are 14 residues in the CDR3. Trimming took 6 bases from V and 10 from J, leaving 21 bases between them. Looked up from germline, CDR1 is MDHEN and CDR2 is SYDVKM. Full variable domain (rest looked up from reference TRBV28 and TRBJ1-1): DVKVTQSSRYLVKRTGEKVFLECVQDMDHENMFWYRQDPGLGLRLIYFSYDVKMKEKGDIPEGYSVSREKKERFSLILESASTNQTSMYLCASSRLGAAFVAFFGQGTRLTVV.

Only one count was recorded for this clone. V gene TRBV15 combines with J gene TRBJ1-2; TRBD1 matches 10 bases. This CDR3 has 15 residues. Trimming cost V 4 bases and J 4 bases; bases outside gene matches: 6. Germline CDR1 LNHNV, CDR2 YYDKDF (reference sequence). The CDR3 nucleotides read TGTGCCACCAGCAACGACAGGGGGCAGGTCTATGGCTACACCTTC. It translates to CATSNDRGQVYGYTF.

J is TRBJ2-5 and V is TRBV7-2; D might be TRBD1 (6 bases). With 0 bases removed from V and 1 base from J, the gap between germline ends came to 9 bases. CDR1 is SGHTA, CDR2 FQGNSA, per germline. CDR3 length: 15 residues. CDR3 coding DNA: TGTGCCAGCAGCTTAGCGTCAGGGGTCCAAGAGACCCAGTACTTC. The encoded protein is CASSLASGVQETQYF.

With regard to this clone: A clone one base away is much larger, so this may be a read error. This CDR3 is also generated by other DNA sequences in the sample. This chain links TRBV6-6 with TRBJ2-7; no firm D call. The V and J ends lost 5 bases and 0 bases respectively, with 11 bases between them. The CDR3 totals 14 residues. Germline V lookup: CDR1 MNHNY, CDR2 SVGAGI (reference sequence). CDR3 in amino acids: CASSLGPSSYEQYF. In nucleotides, the CDR3 is TGTGCCAGCAGTCTAGGGCCCAGCTCCTACGAGCAGTACTTC.

The chain employs TRBV9 and TRBJ1-1; 8 positions match TRBD1. J lost 6 bases, V lost 4 bases, and 14 bases had no gene match. The CDR3 is made up of 16 amino acids. CDR1 SGDLS and CDR2 YYNGEE come from the germline V gene. The CDR3 DNA reads TGTGCCAGCAGCCGAACCTCAGGGGGCCCTGGGGCTGAAGCTTTCTTT. Amino acids: CASSRTSGGPGAEAFF.